This T cell receptor beta chain was profiled in a study of molecular identifiers for immune sequencing clone quantification. Findings and caveats of the study: Reports indicate spiked Jurkat TCR RNA from one cell could be found among 950,000 to 1,000,000 naive cells.

Note on this clonotype: What it binds is unknown.

TCRdb analysed the PCR reads with MiXCR anew, one entry per CDR3 protein. The sample records about 500,000 distinct CDR3 sequences, 20% to 25% being singletons. Germline values: CDR1 LNHDA, CDR2 SQIVND (reference sequence). The V segment lost 1 base and the J segment 5 bases; nucleotides outside the gene matches: 3. The CDR3 has 14 residues. The source of this sequence is a human donor in good health. Some libraries in this study had Jurkat cell RNA spiked in. Sequencing was carried out using naive CD8+ T cells from blood, with Jurkat cell RNA spiked in. Subset in this sample: FACS-sorted CD8+CD4-CCR7+CD45RA+ naive T cells. This chain joins TRBV19 and TRBJ2-5; 8 bases fit TRBD1. The CDR3 DNA sequence: TGTGCCAGTAGTATAGGGGACAGGACGGAGACCCAGTACTTC. Amino acid sequence: CASSIGDRTETQYF. Based on the CDR3 plus reference TRBV19 and TRBJ2-5, the full variable domain is DGGITQSPKYLFRKEGQNVTLSCEQNLNHDAMYWYRQDPGQGLRLIYYSQIVNDFQKGDIAEGYSVSREKKESFPLTVTSAQKNPTAFYLCASSIGDRTETQYFGPGTRLLVL.